This T cell receptor beta chain comes out of a study of T cells in Graves' hyperthyroidism and ophthalmopathy. Overall study findings and caveats: Blood also contained most expanded thyroid clonotypes above 0.001. Through a model of 13 V-J features, ophthalmopathy was separated from stable hyperthyroidism.

RNA transcripts gave rise to amplified TCR beta CDR3 regions. Initially, a first-round RT-PCR of the TCR CDR3 employed the HTBI primer set. TCRdb reprocessed the multiplex PCR reads with MiXCR, giving one entry per CDR3 protein. The table has about 400,000 distinct CDR3 sequences, more than 13% seen once. This clonotype was detected only a few times. Its cognate antigen is unknown. CDR3 length equals 18 residues. The germline V gene encodes CDR1 MNHNS and CDR2 SASEGT. Trimming cost V 6 bases and J 0 bases, with 18 bases left between them. The receptor comes from a woman in her thirties with Graves' hyperthyroidism. This chain connects TRBV6-1 to TRBJ2-6; possibly TRBD1 for D (5 bases). The sequenced sample consisted of blood. The CDR3, as DNA: TGTGCCAGCAGCCAGACAGCCTGGGTAGACTCTGGGGCCAACGTCCTGACTTTC. Translation: CASSQTAWVDSGANVLTF.